These T cell receptor beta chains were read from a single sample in a study of blood T cell repertoires in COVID-19. Assay used: immunoSEQ multiplex PCR; TCRdb lists only in-frame clones, some missing. The repertoire holds approximately 190,000 clones, with around nine tenths as singletons. The sample taken for sequencing was peripheral blood. Receptors originate from a woman between 35 and 50 years old who had recovered from COVID-19. Each CDR3 is given with its conserved first and last residue. A D gene is named only where the DNA matches it firmly. Part of the rows lack a size; the others show once, few, many or a class for expanded clones.

d_call,clone_size,j_call,v_call,cdr3_aa,cdr3_nt
-,-,TRBJ1-1,TRBV11-2,CASSRTNRDTEAFF,TGTGCCAGCAGCCGCACCAACAGGGACACTGAAGCTTTCTTT
-,once,TRBJ1-3,TRBV30,CAWSVLRLNSGNTIYF,TGTGCCTGGAGCGTCCTCCGACTCAACTCTGGAAACACCATATATTTT
TRBD2,-,TRBJ2-2,TRBV19,CASASAELAATGELFF,TGTGCCAGCGCTAGTGCCGAACTAGCGGCAACCGGGGAGCTGTTTTTT
-,-,TRBJ1-1,TRBV7-2,CASSFDGVSRRAFF,TGTGCCAGCAGCTTCGATGGGGTATCCCGGAGGGCTTTCTTT
TRBD2,-,TRBJ2-3,TRBV7-2,CASSLALAGMGTDTQYF,TGTGCCAGCAGCTTGGCACTAGCGGGTATGGGCACAGATACGCAGTATTTT
-,-,TRBJ1-4,TRBV6-6,CASSYRGGTNEKLFF,TGTGCCAGCAGTTACAGGGGAGGGACTAATGAAAAACTGTTTTTT
-,-,TRBJ1-1,TRBV11-1,CASSAQRGIEAFF,TGTGCCAGCAGTGCTCAGAGGGGGATTGAAGCTTTCTTT
TRBD1,-,TRBJ1-4,TRBV28,CASRGTGINEKLFF,TGTGCCAGCAGGGGGACAGGGATTAATGAAAAACTGTTTTTT
TRBD1,-,TRBJ1-6,TRBV7-3,CASAQGRNSPLHF,TGTGCCAGCGCACAGGGGCGGAATTCACCCCTCCACTTT
-,once,TRBJ1-2,TRBV10-3,CAISAEHYGYTF,TGTGCCATCAGTGCGGAGCACTATGGCTACACCTTC
-,-,TRBJ2-7,TRBV27,CASSRLGETYEQYF,TGTGCCAGCAGTCGTTTGGGCGAAACCTACGAGCAGTACTTC
TRBD1,-,TRBJ1-3,TRBV15,CATSSEGQGGTIYF,TGTGCCACCAGCAGCGAAGGACAGGGGGGCACCATATATTTT
TRBD2,few,TRBJ2-1,TRBV7-2,CASSLGTSGRGEQFF,TGTGCCAGCAGCTTAGGGACTAGCGGGAGAGGTGAGCAGTTCTTC
TRBD2,-,TRBJ2-7,TRBV5-1,CASSSGTSGGPGQYF,TGCGCCAGCAGCTCAGGGACTAGCGGGGGTCCGGGGCAGTACTTC
-,-,TRBJ2-2,TRBV6-5,CASSLIRGGNGELFF,TGTGCCAGCAGCCTCATCAGGGGAGGGAACGGGGAGCTGTTTTTT
-,-,TRBJ1-4,TRBV5-6,CASSTPRGATDNEKLFF,TGTGCCAGCAGCACACCCCGCGGGGCTACTGATAATGAAAAACTGTTTTTT
TRBD2,-,TRBJ2-1,TRBV19,CASSIAGGFDEQFF,TGTGCCAGTAGTATAGCGGGAGGGTTTGATGAGCAGTTCTTC
-,-,TRBJ1-1,TRBV18,CASSPPEFQGQNTEAFF,TGTGCCAGCTCACCACCGGAGTTTCAGGGGCAGAACACTGAAGCTTTCTTT
-,-,TRBJ1-6,TRBV11-2,CASSISNAGTLHF,TGTGCCAGCAGCATATCGAACGCCGGGACCCTCCACTTT
-,-,TRBJ1-1,TRBV7-7,CASSAAIDQGNTEAFF,TGTGCCAGCAGCGCCGCAATCGATCAGGGGAACACTGAAGCTTTCTTT
TRBD1,-,TRBJ1-4,TRBV5-6,CASSPTGGYEKLFF,TGTGCCAGCAGTCCGACAGGGGGATATGAAAAACTGTTTTTT
TRBD1,-,TRBJ1-2,TRBV4-1,CASSDGQVNYGYTF,TGCGCCAGCAGCGACGGACAGGTGAACTATGGCTACACCTTC
-,-,TRBJ1-1,TRBV28,CASSLDRYEAFF,TGTGCCAGCAGTCTGGACAGATATGAAGCTTTCTTT
TRBD1,-,TRBJ1-6,TRBV5-6,CASSPRDRSRISPLHF,TGTGCCAGCAGCCCCAGGGACAGGTCCAGGATTTCACCCCTCCACTTT
-,-,TRBJ2-3,TRBV27,CASSLTPRAAADTQYF,TGTGCCAGCAGTCTAACCCCGCGAGCTGCCGCAGATACGCAGTATTTT
-,-,TRBJ1-1,TRBV6-8,CARTPQINTEAFF,TGTGCCAGGACTCCTCAGATAAACACTGAAGCTTTCTTT